This passage covers 8 T cell receptor beta chains from one sample sequenced in a study of blood T cell repertoires in COVID-19 (TCRdb year 2020). The method behind the library was the immunoSEQ multiplex PCR assay. TCRdb re-hosts the immuneACCESS table, in-frame sequences only. Its copies lack some clones; in the studies checked, an unresolved V gene accounts for under half of them, and the cause for the rest is not known. This sample is represented by about 45,000 clones; more than 80% of them were singletons. The ten top clones hold around 8% of the sample. Sequenced: peripheral blood. The source of these receptors is a man at least 80 years old in a cohort sampled during active COVID-19.

This sequence joins TRBV19 and TRBJ1-1; a weak D match, TRBD1 (5 bases). The CDR3 spans 14 residues. The germline CDR1 and CDR2 sequences are LNHDA and SQIVND (reference sequence). V was cut by 3 bases and J by 2 bases, with 10 bases left in between. CDR3 sequence (DNA): TGTGCCAGTAGTATTAAGGGGATTAACACTGAAGCTTTCTTT. Its protein is CASSIKGINTEAFF.

This chain connects TRBV2 to TRBJ2-5; 8 positions match TRBD1. Germline CDR1 reads SNHLY; CDR2 reads FYNNEI. The CDR3 extends over 12 amino acids. Unmatched junction bases numbered 0, after V lost 4 bases and J lost 5 bases. In DNA form, the CDR3 reads TGTGCCAGCAGTGGGACAGGGGAGACCCAGTACTTC. It translates to CASSGTGETQYF.

The genes are TRBV6-4 and TRBJ1-5, with D uncertain. The CDR3 has 13 amino acids. Looked up from germline, CDR1 is MRHNA and CDR2 is SNTAGT. V shed 5 bases and J shed 7 bases, with 12 bases lying between them. The CDR3 DNA reads TGTGCCAGCAGTCGGGAGAATGGGCAGCCCCAGCATTTT. Translated, it gives CASSRENGQPQHF.

The chain is built from TRBV19 and TRBJ2-5; tentative D call: TRBD1 (6 bases). Germline V gives CDR1 LNHDA, CDR2 SQIVND (reference sequence). V was pared by 4 bases and J by 7 bases, with 10 bases between. The CDR3 has 12 residues. CDR3 amino acids: CASSTGASTQYF. Here the CDR3 DNA reads TGTGCCAGTAGTACAGGGGCCTCGACCCAGTACTTC.

The J gene is TRBJ2-7, the V gene TRBV7-9; D is perhaps TRBD2 (6 bases). The CDR3 is made up of 15 amino acids. V lost 7 bases and J 6 bases, leaving 22 bases between the germline ends. The germline V gene has CDR1 SEHNR and CDR2 FQNEAQ (reference sequence). The chain's CDR3 is CASTYASGRQSEQYF. Written as DNA, the CDR3 is TGTGCCAGCACCTACGCGTCCGGGAGACAATCCGAGCAGTACTTC.

The chain links TRBV4-2 to TRBJ1-3; no clear D. Trimming pared 4 bases from V and 2 bases from J, leaving 12 bases between. The CDR3 runs to 15 residues. In germline, CDR1 is LGHNA, CDR2 YNFKEQ. CDR3 in DNA: TGTGCCAGCAGCCCCCAGACGGGAGCTGGAAACACCATATATTTT. It specifies CASSPQTGAGNTIYF.

This CDR3 reads CASSGQGTDTQYF. In DNA form, the CDR3 reads TGTGCCAGCAGCGGGCAGGGCACAGATACGCAGTATTTT. This chain joins TRBV11-2 and TRBJ2-3; D is undetermined. Trimming removed 5 bases from V and 1 base from J, with 7 bases in between. CDR3 length: 13 residues. Germline V CDR1 and CDR2: SGHAT, FQNNGV.

CDR3 bases: TGCGCCAGCAGCGCCGTCCCCCAGGGGACAGGGAACAATGAGCAGTTCTTC. This codes for CASSAVPQGTGNNEQFF. The chain uses TRBV5-1 and TRBJ2-1, with TRBD1 identical over 9 bases. The CDR3 totals 17 residues. V gave up 4 bases and J gave up 5 bases; unmatched junction bases: 13. Germline V gene sequence: CDR1 SGHRS, CDR2 YFSETQ.